Shown below are 21 T cell receptor beta chains from a single sample sequenced in a study of blood T cell repertoires in COVID-19. Here immunoSEQ multiplex PCR was the method, and the copy in TCRdb shows in-frame clones only, minus some. The table lists some 510,000 clones, approximately 90% of them singletons. The material sequenced was PBMCs or T cells enriched from blood (not recorded which). The receptors were sampled from a woman between 40 and 55 years old who had recovered from COVID-19.

This clone showed up just once. The V and J genes are TRBV6-5 and TRBJ2-3; maybe TRBD2 (6 bases). Trimming cost V 6 bases and J 0 bases, with 10 bases left between them. CDR1 MNHEY and CDR2 SVGAGI come from the germline V gene. The CDR3 totals 14 residues. CDR3 region: CASRGLTSTDTQYF. The CDR3 nucleotides read TGTGCCAGCAGGGGACTTACTAGCACAGATACGCAGTATTTT.

The chain recombines TRBV2 with TRBJ1-1; a weak D match, TRBD1 (5 bases). The V gene lost 8 bases and the J gene lost 0 bases, with 13 bases spanning the gap. CDR1 and CDR2 from the germline V gene are SNHLY and FYNNEI. The CDR3 has 14 residues. CDR3 coding DNA: TGTGCCAGCTCCCTCAGGGTTATGAACACTGAAGCTTTCTTT. Encoded protein: CASSLRVMNTEAFF.

The gene calls are TRBV7-2 and TRBJ2-7, with TRBD2 identical over 7 bases. This CDR3 has 17 residues. V shed 3 bases, J shed 2 bases, and the junction held 13 bases outside the gene matches. CDR1 is SGHTA and CDR2 is FQGNSA in the germline V gene. The DNA of the CDR3 is TGTGCCAGCAGCTTGGCGTCGTGGCTAGCGGTCCCCTACGAGCAGTACTTC. It codes for CASSLASWLAVPYEQYF. The full variable domain, completed using reference TRBV7-2 and TRBJ2-7, is GAGVSQSPSNKVTEKGKDVELRCDPISGHTALYWYRQSLGQGLEFLIYFQGNSAPDKSGLPSDRFSAERTGGSVSTLTIQRTQQEDSAVYLCASSLASWLAVPYEQYFGPGTRLTVT.

This chain uses TRBV7-9 with TRBJ2-1; D gene unclear. The CDR3 extends over 15 amino acids. V gave up 5 bases and J gave up 2 bases, with 13 bases separating them. Germline V gives CDR1 SEHNR, CDR2 FQNEAQ (reference sequence). This CDR3 reads CASSPSGLAYNEQFF. The CDR3 coding sequence is TGTGCCAGCAGCCCCTCGGGTCTTGCCTACAATGAGCAGTTCTTC. Supplemented by reference TRBV7-9 and TRBJ2-1, the full variable domain reads DTGVSQNPRHKITKRGQNVTFRCDPISEHNRLYWYRQTLGQGPEFLTYFQNEAQLEKSRLLSDRFSAERPKGSFSTLEIQRTEQGDSAMYLCASSPSGLAYNEQFFGPGTRLTVL.

The CDR3 spells CASSLLSGEETQYF. In DNA, the CDR3 is TGTGCCAGTAGTCTACTTAGCGGGGAAGAGACCCAGTACTTC. The V gene is TRBV19, the J gene TRBJ2-5; TRBD2 aligns across 8 bases. There are 14 residues in the CDR3. Trimming removed 5 bases from V and 3 bases from J; junction bases left unmatched: 5. Germline V gene sequence: CDR1 LNHDA, CDR2 SQIVND (reference sequence).

This clone was seen a few times. This chain connects TRBV5-4 to TRBJ2-7; no reliable D call. The length of the CDR3 is 12 residues. Germline loops: CDR1 SGHNT, CDR2 YYREEE (reference sequence). V lost 4 bases and J 4 bases, leaving 9 bases between the germline ends. CDR3 sequence reads: CASSVDQYEQYF. The DNA of the CDR3 is TGTGCCAGCAGCGTTGATCAGTACGAGCAGTACTTC.

The chain is built from TRBV11-1 and TRBJ2-7, with 9 bases matching TRBD2. Germline V gives CDR1 SGHAT, CDR2 FQDESV (reference sequence). Trimming removed 5 bases from V and 1 base from J; junction bases left unmatched: 6. The CDR3 has 15 amino acids. The DNA of the CDR3 is TGTGCCAGCAGCCCTACTAGCGGGCTATCCTACGAGCAGTACTTC. This sequence encodes CASSPTSGLSYEQYF.

This clone was recorded only once. The rearrangement uses TRBV6-5 and TRBJ1-2; 9 bases are shared with TRBD1. With 8 bases clipped from V and 3 bases from J, the junction kept 4 bases outside the gene matches. Germline V gene data show CDR1 as MNHEY and CDR2 as SVGAGI. This CDR3 region has 13 residues. For the CDR3, the DNA is TGTGCCAGCCGGACAGGGGCCGACTATGGCTACACCTTC. This codes for CASRTGADYGYTF.

The genes are TRBV29-1 and TRBJ1-2; 7 positions match TRBD1. The V and J ends lost 1 base and 0 bases, in that order; junction bases with no gene match: 14. Per the germline V gene, CDR1 is SQVTM and CDR2 is ANQGSEA. This CDR3 is built from 18 residues. The CDR3 coding sequence is TGCAGCGTTGAAGTTCGATTCCGTAGGGACAGCACTAACTATGGCTACACCTTC. Translation: CSVEVRFRRDSTNYGYTF.

This chain joins TRBV10-3 and TRBJ2-7; TRBD2 matches at 9 bases. Germline trimming cut 6 bases from V and 5 bases from J; bases unmatched to any gene: 23. CDR3 size: 19 residues. Germline loops: CDR1 ENHRY, CDR2 SYGVKD. The DNA for the CDR3 is TGTGCCATCAGGGAGAAGGGAAGCGGGAGGCCTGCGAAAGCCGACGAGCAGTACTTC. This sequence encodes CAIREKGSGRPAKADEQYF.

In nucleotides, the CDR3 is TGTGCCAGCAGCTTCACTAGCGAGACCTACGAGCAGTACTTC. It translates to CASSFTSETYEQYF. V gene TRBV7-9 combines with J gene TRBJ2-7; 7 bases align to TRBD2. This CDR3 has 14 residues. In germline, CDR1 is SEHNR, CDR2 FQNEAQ (reference sequence). V lost 3 bases to trimming and J lost 2 bases; unmatched junction nucleotides: 4.

The chain is built from TRBV3-1 (or the pseudogene TRBV3-2) and TRBJ2-7; unclear D gene. The CDR3 has 11 residues. V was trimmed by 1 base and J by 6 bases, leaving 4 bases between them. The germline CDR1 and CDR2 sequences are LGHDT and YNNKEL (reference sequence). This CDR3 reads CASSQVAEQYF. The CDR3 DNA follows: TGTGCCAGCAGCCAAGTAGCCGAGCAGTACTTC.

This chain connects TRBV29-1 to TRBJ2-3; 10 bases align to TRBD2. Trimming took 3 bases from V and 5 from J; bases not matched to a gene: 2. Looked up from germline, CDR1 is SQVTM and CDR2 is ANQGSEA. CDR3 length: 13 amino acids. The CDR3 loop reads CSVDVAGGDTQYF. In DNA form, the CDR3 reads TGCAGCGTTGATGTAGCGGGAGGAGATACGCAGTATTTT.

This clone was detected only once. The V gene is TRBV7-8, the J gene TRBJ2-1; TRBD2 agrees at 9 bases. Trimming took 7 bases from V and 10 from J; bases not matched to a gene: 17. Germline V gives CDR1 SGHVS, CDR2 FQNEAQ. This CDR3 has 16 residues. The CDR3 spells CASIALAGGRGGEQFF. DNA for the CDR3: TGTGCCAGCATCGCGTTGGCAGGCGGGAGGGGTGGGGAGCAGTTCTTC.

This chain connects TRBV3-1 (or the pseudogene TRBV3-2) to TRBJ1-3; possible D gene TRBD1, 6 bases. This CDR3 region has 17 residues. Deletions cut 4 bases from V and 4 bases from J, with 20 bases between. Germline lookup yields CDR1 LGHDT and CDR2 YNNKEL (reference sequence). The CDR3 DNA reads TGTGCCAGCAGCCGAGAATATAAGGGGGGGTACGGAAACACCATATATTTT. This translates into CASSREYKGGYGNTIYF.

The V and J genes are TRBV3-1 (or the pseudogene TRBV3-2) and TRBJ1-2, with TRBD1 matching over 8 bases. The V gene's germline CDR1 is LGHDT and CDR2 YNNKEL (reference sequence). This CDR3 region has 15 residues. The trim removed 3 bases at V and 4 bases at J, leaving 7 bases unmatched. CDR3 nucleotides: TGTGCCAGCAGCCATCAGGACAGGGTGCTCTATGGCTACACCTTC. Amino acids: CASSHQDRVLYGYTF.

The chain combines TRBV27 with TRBJ2-1; tentatively, D is TRBD1 (6 bases). Germline values: CDR1 MNHEY, CDR2 SMNVEV (reference sequence). The CDR3 covers 12 residues. With 5 bases removed from V and 6 bases from J, the gap between germline ends came to 8 bases. The CDR3 nucleotides are TGTGCCAGCAGTCCACAGGGCAATGAGCAGTTCTTC. Its protein is CASSPQGNEQFF.

The V and J genes are TRBV7-8 and TRBJ2-1, with D maybe TRBD2 (6 bases). There are 14 residues in the CDR3. The germline V and J ends were trimmed by 7 bases and 4 bases, with 14 bases remaining between them. CDR1 is SGHVS, CDR2 FQNEAQ, per germline. The CDR3 bases are TGTGCCAGCATCCGAGGTAGCGGATACAATGAGCAGTTCTTC. Encoded protein: CASIRGSGYNEQFF.

The V and J genes are TRBV19 and TRBJ1-5; 7 bases are a match to TRBD1. Germline V gene lookup returns CDR1 LNHDA and CDR2 SQIVND (reference sequence). Trimming took 9 bases from V and 6 from J; bases not matched to a gene: 8. This CDR3 is built from 13 residues. CDR3 amino acids: CASRQGGGQPQHF. The CDR3 DNA is TGTGCCAGCAGACAGGGAGGCGGTCAGCCCCAGCATTTT.

This clone came up once. V and J are TRBV10-3 and TRBJ2-7; TRBD2 matches at 7 bases. This CDR3 has 15 residues. Unmatched junction bases numbered 9, after V lost 0 bases and J lost 7 bases. Per the germline V gene, CDR1 is ENHRY and CDR2 is SYGVKD. The CDR3 coding sequence is TGTGCCATCAGTGAGTCGGGGGGGTGGAGGGGTGAGCAGTACTTC. Amino acid sequence: CAISESGGWRGEQYF.

The chain uses TRBV3-1 (or the pseudogene TRBV3-2) and TRBJ2-7; no clear D. Germline assignment: CDR1 LGHDT and CDR2 YNNKEL (reference sequence). This CDR3 comprises 11 residues. V lost 4 bases to trimming and J lost 2 bases, with 3 bases between them. CDR3 region: CASSRAYEQYF. The CDR3 DNA reads as TGTGCCAGCAGCCGAGCCTACGAGCAGTACTTC.